This T cell receptor beta chain came from a study of identical twins. This clonotype appeared a few times. This CDR3 spans 19 amino acids. Germline assignment: CDR1 MNHEY and CDR2 SMNVEV (reference sequence). Trimming at V came to 0 bases and at J to 0 bases, leaving 14 bases not matched to a gene. TCRdb re-called the 5' RACE reads with MiXCR, one entry per CDR3 protein. The sample gives 1.5 million to 2 million distinct CDR3 sequences, roughly a third of which show up once; about 0.25% is in the top ten. The source is a newborn girl in good health. This sequence joins TRBV27 and TRBJ2-7, with 7 bases that match TRBD2. Sequencing was done on a sample of cord blood. The CDR3: CASSLSSAGAGRGSYEQYF. In DNA form, the CDR3 reads TGTGCCAGCAGTTTATCTTCAGCCGGAGCGGGAAGGGGCTCCTACGAGCAGTACTTC.